This T cell receptor (beta chain) emerged from a study of blood T cell repertoires in COVID-19. Study overall: PBMCs, B-cell-depleted T cells, or T cells were the source of the cDNA or gDNA that made up the material.

TCRdb's table, derived via immunoSEQ multiplex PCR, lists solely in-frame clones and lacks some. The sample lists some 73,000 clones, 75% to 90% occurring once. Germline-derived CDR1 and CDR2 are SGHTA and FQGNSA. This CDR3 contains 15 residues. V dropped 6 bases and J dropped 0 bases, with 15 bases sitting between them. The sequence was obtained from a man older than 75 with COVID-19, enrolled during active disease. The V call is TRBV7-2, the J call TRBJ2-7, with D uncertain. Material for sequencing was peripheral blood. The DNA of the CDR3 is TGTGCCAGCAGTCAGGCTCGGATTAGCTCCTACGAGCAGTACTTC. Translating it yields CASSQARISSYEQYF.